This T cell receptor (beta chain) comes out of a study of CD8 T cells in Susac syndrome. Random hexamers primed reverse transcription of about 0.5 to 1 ug RNA. Across 54 Vbeta and 13 Jbeta, TCR beta CDR3 was amplified with immunoSEQ multiplex PCR. TCRdb called the immunoSEQ multiplex PCR reads again in MiXCR, with one record for every CDR3 protein. The table includes 180,000 or so distinct CDR3 sequences, around 94% detected once. In blood CD8+ and CD4+ T cells, TCR beta underwent sequencing. The individuals used as controls were healthy donors who had been matched for both age and sex. In germline, CDR1 is GTSNPN, CDR2 SVGIG (reference sequence). The ends were cut back, 2 bases at V and 3 bases at J, with 18 bases in the middle. The CDR3 consists of 16 residues.

Sequencing used CD4+ T cells from PBMCs. This TCR was sampled from a human donor in good health. The chain has TRBV30 and TRBJ2-3; D unclear. For the CDR3, the DNA is TGTGCCTGGAGTACCCGTAGGGCCGCCGGGACAGATACGCAGTATTTT. It encodes CAWSTRRAAGTDTQYF. Variable domain in full (rest from reference TRBV30 and TRBJ2-3): SQTIHQWPATLVQPVGSPLSLECTVEGTSNPNLYWYRQAAGRGLQLLFYSVGIGQISSEVPQNLSASRPQDRQFILSSKKLLLSDSGFYLCAWSTRRAAGTDTQYFGPGTRLTVL.